This T cell receptor beta chain was observed in a study of molecular identifiers for immune sequencing clone quantification (dated by TCRdb to 2016 to 2018). Looking at the study overall: For a replicate experiment, RNA from roughly 20,000 or 100,000 naive CD8 T cells was divided into five aliquots, and four of the five aliquots were sequenced. This methods study used CD8 T cells to benchmark TCR RNA copy counting and molecular-identifier clustering-based TCR repertoire sequencing (MIDCIRS). Findings and caveats that apply to the study as a whole: Spiked-in Jurkat TCR RNA equivalent to a single cell was reported to be detectable even among 850,000 to 1,000,000 naive CD8 T cells. In CMV-specific effector cells, clones with more than 20 RNA copies contained over 98% of molecules, whereas in naive cells such clones contained under 1% of molecules. The naive libraries included spiked-in Jurkat TCR RNA (about nine copies' worth), and this Jurkat TCR RNA is not part of the donor repertoire. Without barcode sub-clustering, chimeric consensus sequences inflated TCR diversity; chimeras reached as high as 47%. Identical TCR molecules sharing a barcode could cause highly expanded clone sizes to be underestimated. About 3.1 recovered TCR RNA copies per cell were obtained by modeling, versus approximately 10 by digital PCR, implying a capture efficiency of roughly 32%.

Germline trimming: 0 bases from V, 3 bases from J; junction bases outside gene matches: 6. Its CDR3 holds 15 amino acids, cysteine through phenylalanine. Of all the DNA, just the CDR3 is kept, 45 bases in frame from base 1. The germline V gene gives CDR1 as SQVTM and CDR2 as ANQGSEA. Library construction relied on PCR. TCRdb names Illumina HiSeq 4000 as the instrument used. Bulk TCR libraries were made following a previously described method, with the TCR primers given in Table S5. Purification of total RNA was performed with the Qiagen AllPrep DNA/RNA kit. Reads from multiple sequencing runs of the same library were pooled before analysis. As for the authors' bioinformatics: Reads were retained only if the reads had an exact TCR constant sequence, and the retained reads were trimmed to 150 nt and grouped according to their 12-nt molecular barcodes. Reads inside each barcode group were sub-clustered using a 15% Levenshtein threshold, and a quality-weighted consensus sequence was constructed for each RNA molecule. Non-functional sequences were discarded, and so were lower-count sequences lying one edit away from another sequence. Based on a fit of two negative binomial distributions, barcode sub-clusters having less than 20% of the maximum read count were discarded. The raw public data were reprocessed by TCRdb itself: fastp quality trimming at Q25, MiXCR clonotype calling, in-frame beta chains only. Records with the same CDR3 protein are collapsed into one entry carrying the most frequent genes and DNA. The V and J calls and clone size are TCRdb's, not the authors'. The sample yields around 480,000 distinct CDR3 sequences; 20% to 25% were counted once. 0.7% to 0.95% of the sample rests with the top ten.

Libraries of naive CD8 T cells were generated from roughly 21,000 to 960,000 sorted cells, with 10%, 30% or 50% of the purified RNA used. Naive CD8 T cells, defined as CD8+CD4-CCR7+CD45RA+, were FACS-sorted into RLT Plus buffer on a BD FACSAria II. To test detection sensitivity, Jurkat RNA equivalent to approximately ten TCR copies was spiked into samples of about 20,000-1,100,000 naive CD8 T cells. CD8 T cells were enriched with RosetteSep CD8+ T Cell Enrichment Cocktail and Ficoll-Paque, followed by ACK red cell lysis. This clonotype was counted at least ten times. Its specific antigen is unknown. Per-base quality was not reported, and no clone a single base away is much larger than it.

The rearrangement combines TRBV29-1 with TRBJ2-7, with TRBD2 identical over 9 junction bases. Source material: naive CD8+ T cells from blood, with Jurkat cell RNA spiked in. This specimen's cell subset or site label, interpreted: FACS-sorted CD8+CD4-CCR7+CD45RA+ naive T cells. This TCR was recovered from a human donor in good health. Some libraries in this study had Jurkat cell RNA spiked in. The CDR3 reads as follows: CSVEDWSSGNYEQYF. The DNA reads TGCAGCGTTGAAGATTGGTCTAGCGGGAACTACGAGCAGTACTTC.